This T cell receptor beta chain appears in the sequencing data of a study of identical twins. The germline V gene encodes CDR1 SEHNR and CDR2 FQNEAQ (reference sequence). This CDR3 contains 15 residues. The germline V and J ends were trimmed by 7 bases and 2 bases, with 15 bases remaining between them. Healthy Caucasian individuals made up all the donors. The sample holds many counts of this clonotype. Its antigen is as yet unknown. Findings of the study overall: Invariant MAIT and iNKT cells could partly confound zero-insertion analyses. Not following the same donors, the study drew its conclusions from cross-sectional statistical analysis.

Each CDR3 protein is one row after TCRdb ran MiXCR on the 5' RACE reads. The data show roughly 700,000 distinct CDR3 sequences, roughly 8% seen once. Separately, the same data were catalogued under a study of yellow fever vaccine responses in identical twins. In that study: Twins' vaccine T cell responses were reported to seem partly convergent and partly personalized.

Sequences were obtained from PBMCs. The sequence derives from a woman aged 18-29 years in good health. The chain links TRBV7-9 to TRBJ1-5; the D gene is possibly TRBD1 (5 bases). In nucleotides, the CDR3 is TGTGCCAGCAATAGGGGTGAAGGAGGCAATCAGCCCCAGCATTTT. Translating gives CASNRGEGGNQPQHF. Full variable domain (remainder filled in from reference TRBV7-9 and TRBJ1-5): DTGVSQNPRHKITKRGQNVTFRCDPISEHNRLYWYRQTLGQGPEFLTYFQNEAQLEKSRLLSDRFSAERPKGSFSTLEIQRTEQGDSAMYLCASNRGEGGNQPQHFGDGTRLSIL.